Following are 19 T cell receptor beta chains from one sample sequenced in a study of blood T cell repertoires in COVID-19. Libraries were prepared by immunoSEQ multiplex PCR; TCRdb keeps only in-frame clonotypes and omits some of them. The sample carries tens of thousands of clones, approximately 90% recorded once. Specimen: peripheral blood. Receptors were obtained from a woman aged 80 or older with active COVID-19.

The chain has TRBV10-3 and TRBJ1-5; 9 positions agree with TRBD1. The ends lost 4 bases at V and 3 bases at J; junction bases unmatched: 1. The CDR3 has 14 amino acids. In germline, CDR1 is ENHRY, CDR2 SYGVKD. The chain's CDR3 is CAISGDRANQPQHF. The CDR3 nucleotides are TGTGCCATCAGTGGGGACAGGGCCAATCAGCCCCAGCATTTT.

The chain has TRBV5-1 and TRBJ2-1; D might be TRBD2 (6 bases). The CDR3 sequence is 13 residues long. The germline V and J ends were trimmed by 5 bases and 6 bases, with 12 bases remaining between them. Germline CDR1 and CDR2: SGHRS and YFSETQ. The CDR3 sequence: CASRRESSNEQFF. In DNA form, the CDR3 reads TGCGCCAGCAGGCGGGAATCGAGCAATGAGCAGTTCTTC.

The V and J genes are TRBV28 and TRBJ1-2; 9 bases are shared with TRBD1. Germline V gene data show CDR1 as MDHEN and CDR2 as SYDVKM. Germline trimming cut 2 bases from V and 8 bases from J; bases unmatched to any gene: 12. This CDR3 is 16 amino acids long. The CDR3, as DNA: TGTGCCAGCAGTTTAGGGCCCCCACAGGGGGCGAGGGGCTACACCTTC. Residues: CASSLGPPQGARGYTF.

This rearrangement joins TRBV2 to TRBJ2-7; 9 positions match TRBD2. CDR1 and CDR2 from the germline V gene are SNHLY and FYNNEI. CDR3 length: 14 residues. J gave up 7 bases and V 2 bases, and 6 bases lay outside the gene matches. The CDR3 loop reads CASSESGRSLEQYF. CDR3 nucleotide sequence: TGTGCCAGCAGTGAAAGCGGGAGGAGTTTGGAGCAGTACTTC.

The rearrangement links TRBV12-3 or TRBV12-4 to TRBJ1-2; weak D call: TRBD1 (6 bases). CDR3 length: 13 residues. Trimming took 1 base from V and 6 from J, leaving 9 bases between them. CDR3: CASSLGSGDGYTF. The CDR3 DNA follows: TGTGCCAGCAGTTTAGGCTCAGGGGATGGCTACACCTTC.

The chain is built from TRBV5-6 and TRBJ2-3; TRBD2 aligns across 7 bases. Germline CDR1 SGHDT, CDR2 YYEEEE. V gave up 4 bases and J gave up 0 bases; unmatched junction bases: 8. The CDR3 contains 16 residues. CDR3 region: CASSGRQRESTDTQYF. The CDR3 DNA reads TGTGCCAGCAGCGGACGTCAGCGGGAAAGCACAGATACGCAGTATTTT.

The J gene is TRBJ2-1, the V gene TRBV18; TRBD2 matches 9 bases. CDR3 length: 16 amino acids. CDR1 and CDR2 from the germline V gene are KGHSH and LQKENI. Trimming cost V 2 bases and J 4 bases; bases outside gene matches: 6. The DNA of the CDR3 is TGTGCCAGCTCACCATTGGCGGGAGGGCCATACAATGAGCAGTTCTTC. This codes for CASSPLAGGPYNEQFF. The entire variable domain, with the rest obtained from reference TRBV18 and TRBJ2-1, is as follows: NAGVMQNPRHLVRRRGQEARLRCSPMKGHSHVYWYRQLPEEGLKFMVYLQKENIIDESGMPKERFSAEFPKEGPSILRIQQVVRGDSAAYFCASSPLAGGPYNEQFFGPGTRLTVL.

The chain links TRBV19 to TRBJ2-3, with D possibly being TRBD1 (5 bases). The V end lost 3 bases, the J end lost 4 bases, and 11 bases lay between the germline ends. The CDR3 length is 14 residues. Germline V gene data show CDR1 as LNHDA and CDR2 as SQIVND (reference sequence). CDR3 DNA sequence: TGTGCCAGTAGTATTTCAGGGAACCCAGATACGCAGTATTTT. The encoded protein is CASSISGNPDTQYF.

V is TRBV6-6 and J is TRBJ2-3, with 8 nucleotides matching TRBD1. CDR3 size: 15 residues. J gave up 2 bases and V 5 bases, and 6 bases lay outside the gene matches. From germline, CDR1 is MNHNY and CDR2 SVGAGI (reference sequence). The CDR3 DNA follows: TGTGCCAGCAGTCCGGGACAGGCTCTCACAGATACGCAGTATTTT. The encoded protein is CASSPGQALTDTQYF.

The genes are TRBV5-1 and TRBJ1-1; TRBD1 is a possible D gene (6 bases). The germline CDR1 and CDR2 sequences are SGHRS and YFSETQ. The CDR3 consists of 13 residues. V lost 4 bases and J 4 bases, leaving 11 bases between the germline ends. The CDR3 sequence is CASSITGSTEAFF. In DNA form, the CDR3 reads TGCGCCAGCAGCATAACAGGGAGCACTGAAGCTTTCTTT. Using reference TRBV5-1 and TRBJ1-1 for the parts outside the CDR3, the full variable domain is KAGVTQTPRYLIKTRGQQVTLSCSPISGHRSVSWYQQTPGQGLQFLFEYFSETQRNKGNFPGRFSGRQFSNSRSEMNVSTLELGDSALYLCASSITGSTEAFFGQGTRLTVV.

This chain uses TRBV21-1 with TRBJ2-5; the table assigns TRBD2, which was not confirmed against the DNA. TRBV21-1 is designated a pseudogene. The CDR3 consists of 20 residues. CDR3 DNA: TGTGCCAGCAGCAAAGAAGGTCCACCGCCCCCTCTAGCGACCCAAGAGACCCAGTACTTC. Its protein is CASSKEGPPPPLATQETQYF.

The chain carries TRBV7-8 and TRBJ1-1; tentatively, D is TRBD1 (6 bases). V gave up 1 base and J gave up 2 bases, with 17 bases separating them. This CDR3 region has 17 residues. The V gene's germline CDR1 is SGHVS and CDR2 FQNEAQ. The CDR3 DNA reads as TGTGCCAGCAGCTTAGTCAGACCGAACAGGGAAAACACTGAAGCTTTCTTT. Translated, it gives CASSLVRPNRENTEAFF.

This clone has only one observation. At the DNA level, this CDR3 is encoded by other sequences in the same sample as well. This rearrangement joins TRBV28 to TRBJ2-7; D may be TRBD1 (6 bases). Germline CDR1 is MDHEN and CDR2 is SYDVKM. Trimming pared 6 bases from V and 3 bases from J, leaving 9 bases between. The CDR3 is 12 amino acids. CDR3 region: CASRTGIYEQYF. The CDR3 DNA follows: TGTGCCAGCAGAACAGGGATCTACGAGCAGTACTTC.

The CDR3 coding sequence is TGCGCCAGCAGCCTAGCACTAGCGGGAGCTTACGAGCAGTACTTC. It yields the protein CASSLALAGAYEQYF. This chain uses TRBV5-1 with TRBJ2-7; 11 bases agree with TRBD2. Trimming took 4 bases from V and 4 from J; bases not matched to a gene: 7. The germline V gene encodes CDR1 SGHRS and CDR2 YFSETQ. The CDR3 sequence is 15 residues long.

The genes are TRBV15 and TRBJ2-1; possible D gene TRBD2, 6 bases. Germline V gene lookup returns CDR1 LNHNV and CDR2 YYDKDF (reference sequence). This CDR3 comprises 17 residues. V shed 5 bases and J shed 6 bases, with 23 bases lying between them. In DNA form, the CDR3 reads TGTGCCACCAGCGCCCGGCCCCGATGGGAGGCTCCCAATGAGCAGTTCTTC. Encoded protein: CATSARPRWEAPNEQFF.

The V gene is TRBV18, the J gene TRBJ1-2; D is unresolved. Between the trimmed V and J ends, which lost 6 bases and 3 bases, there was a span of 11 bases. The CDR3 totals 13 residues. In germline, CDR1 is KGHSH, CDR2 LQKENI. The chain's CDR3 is CASSLGTDYGYTF. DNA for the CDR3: TGTGCCAGCTCTTTAGGAACAGACTATGGCTACACCTTC.

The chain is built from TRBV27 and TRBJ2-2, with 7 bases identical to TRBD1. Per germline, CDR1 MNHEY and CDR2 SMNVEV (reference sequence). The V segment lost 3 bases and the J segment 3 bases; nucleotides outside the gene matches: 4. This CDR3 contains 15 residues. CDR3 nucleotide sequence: TGTGCCAGCAGTTTCAGGCAGGGGGACACCGGGGAGCTGTTTTTT. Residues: CASSFRQGDTGELFF.

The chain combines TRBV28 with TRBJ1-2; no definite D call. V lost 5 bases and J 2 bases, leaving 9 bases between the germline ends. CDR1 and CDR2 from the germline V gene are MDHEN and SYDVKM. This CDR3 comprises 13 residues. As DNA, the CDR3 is TGTGCCAGCAGTGGCACGAAAAACTATGGCTACACCTTC. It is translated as CASSGTKNYGYTF.

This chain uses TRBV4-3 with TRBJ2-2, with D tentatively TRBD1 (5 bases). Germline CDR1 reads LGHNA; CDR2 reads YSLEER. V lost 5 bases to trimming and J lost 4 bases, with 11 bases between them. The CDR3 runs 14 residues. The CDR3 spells CASSVGHPTGELFF. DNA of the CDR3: TGCGCCAGCAGCGTAGGACATCCCACCGGGGAGCTGTTTTTT.